This entry lists 6 T cell receptor beta chains sequenced from one sample in a study of cytomegalovirus exposure and HLA in healthy donors (dated by TCRdb to the late 2010s). The method behind the library was the immunoSEQ multiplex PCR assay. For the multiplex PCR, a mixture combining 60 forward primers for TCR Vbeta segments and 13 reverse primers for TCR Jbeta segments was used. Entries here come from immuneACCESS through TCRdb and include only in-frame sequences with V and J called. Some clones fail to appear in such tables; in the studies checked, an unresolved V gene covers under half of the shortfall, and the cause of the remainder is unknown. This sample gives about 200,000 clones in total; 75% to 80% of them show up just once. The ten largest clones add up to around 14% of the sample. The specimen was PBMCs. These receptors came from a woman aged 25 to 39 in good health and CMV-seropositive.

The gene calls are TRBV6-1 and TRBJ2-2; 7 bases agree with TRBD2. The CDR3 contains 15 residues. Germline V gene data show CDR1 as MNHNS and CDR2 as SASEGT. Losses at the gene ends were 4 bases for V and 1 base for J; bases not matched to a gene: 3. In DNA, the CDR3 is TGTGCCAGCAGTGCTAGCGGACTGAACACCGGGGAGCTGTTTTTT. Encoded protein: CASSASGLNTGELFF.

This clone was found a few times. This chain links TRBV29-1 with TRBJ1-4; D perhaps matches TRBD1 (5 bases). This CDR3 has 13 amino acids. Trimming took 0 bases from V and 8 from J, leaving 10 bases between them. CDR1 and CDR2 from the germline V gene are SQVTM and ANQGSEA. The CDR3 sequence: CSVEDPKGEKLFF. CDR3 DNA: TGCAGCGTTGAAGATCCCAAGGGGGAAAAACTGTTTTTT.

The rearrangement joins TRBV11-2 to TRBJ2-1, with D hard to call. This CDR3 spans 11 amino acids. The germline gives CDR1 SGHAT, CDR2 FQNNGV. Trimming pared 2 bases from V and 10 bases from J, leaving 6 bases between. The CDR3: CASSLSWEQFF. DNA of the CDR3: TGTGCCAGCAGCTTAAGCTGGGAGCAGTTCTTC.

The rearrangement uses TRBV9 and TRBJ2-3, with a weak D call TRBD1 (6 bases). This CDR3 has 16 amino acids. The germline V and J ends were trimmed by 0 bases and 6 bases, with 17 bases remaining between them. Germline CDR1 SGDLS, CDR2 YYNGEE. As DNA, the CDR3 is TGTGCCAGCAGCGTAGGGGGACACATCATAACGGATACGCAGTATTTT. Translation: CASSVGGHIITDTQYF.

This chain uses TRBV5-8 with TRBJ1-4, with TRBD1 identical over 7 bases. The V and J ends lost 3 bases and 6 bases, in that order; junction bases with no gene match: 17. The CDR3 sequence is 18 residues long. Germline V gene lookup returns CDR1 SGHTS and CDR2 YDEGEE. The chain's CDR3 is CASSSGDSAALTDEKLFF. In DNA, the CDR3 is TGTGCCAGCAGCTCAGGGGACAGCGCAGCCCTGACGGATGAAAAACTGTTTTTT.

This chain links TRBV30 with TRBJ1-2, with D maybe TRBD1 (5 bases). The V end was cut by 0 bases, the J end by 4 bases, with 18 bases between. This CDR3 has 16 amino acids. CDR1 GTSNPN and CDR2 SVGIG come from the germline V gene (reference sequence). Here the CDR3 reads CAWSVLISSDSYGYTF. DNA of the CDR3: TGTGCCTGGAGTGTTTTAATTTCAAGTGACAGCTATGGCTACACCTTC.